Listed below are T cell receptor beta chains from one sample, sequenced in a study of blood T cell repertoires in COVID-19. Profiling relied on immunoSEQ multiplex PCR, and the TCRdb table lists in-frame clones only, not all of them. The sample yields 270,000 or so clones, 82% seen once. The sample taken for sequencing was peripheral blood. Source of these receptors: a woman younger than 30 with acute or convalescent COVID-19. CDR3s include the opening cysteine and the closing phenylalanine or tryptophan. D genes are given only for firm matches. Rows give clone size only sometimes, using once, few, many, or a class for an expanded clone.

15	once	TRBV7-9	TRBJ1-4	TRBD1	TGTGCCAGCAGCGGATGGGGACAGCCGAATGAAAAACTGTTTTTT	CASSGWGQPNEKLFF
14	-	TRBV27	TRBJ2-7	TRBD1	TGTGCCAGCACTTCTTTGACAGGGGTTCACGAGCAGTACTTC	CASTSLTGVHEQYF
13	few	TRBV5-1	TRBJ1-2	-	TGCGCCAGCCGACAACAGGGTAACTATGGCTACACCTTC	CASRQQGNYGYTF
16	-	TRBV19	TRBJ2-1	TRBD2	TGTGCCAGTAGTATGTCCCGTCTAGCGGGAAACAATGAGCAGTTCTTC	CASSMSRLAGNNEQFF
16	-	TRBV7-9	TRBJ2-7	TRBD2	TGTGCCAGCAGCTTTCCCCTAGCGGGAGATAGAGGCGAGCAGTACTTC	CASSFPLAGDRGEQYF
18	-	TRBV27	TRBJ1-4	TRBD1	TGTGCCAGCAGTCCGAGAGACCCCCGGGACAGGGTTCGGTTTAAACTGTTTTTT	CASSPRDPRDRVRFKLFF
11	-	TRBV28	TRBJ2-7	-	TGTGCCAGCAGTTTTTCGTACGAGCAGTACTTC	CASSFSYEQYF
18	-	TRBV10-3	TRBJ2-1	TRBD2	TGTGCCATCAGTGAGATCAGGACTAGCGGGAGCTCCTACAATGAGCAGTTCTTC	CAISEIRTSGSSYNEQFF
14	-	TRBV7-2	TRBJ1-5	TRBD1	TGTGCCAGCAGCTTAGGACAGGGTAATCAGCCCCAGCATTTT	CASSLGQGNQPQHF
15	-	TRBV6-2/TRBV6-3	TRBJ1-6	-	TGTGCCAGCAGTTACGAACTGGGGAGGCGACCGCCCCTCCACTTT	CASSYELGRRPPLHF
15	-	TRBV5-5	TRBJ2-7	TRBD2	TGTGCCAGCAGCTTGGGGCGGACTAGCGGCTACGAGCAGTACTTC	CASSLGRTSGYEQYF
17	-	TRBV3-1/TRBV3-2	TRBJ1-5	TRBD1	TGTGCCAGCAGCCCTAAAAGAATGGGACAGTGCCATCAGCCCCAGCATTTT	CASSPKRMGQCHQPQHF
14	-	TRBV6-5	TRBJ1-5	TRBD1	TGTGCCAGCAGGATGGAGACAGGGACACAGCCCCAGCATTTT	CASRMETGTQPQHF
16	-	TRBV21-1	TRBJ1-2	-	TGTGCCAGCAGCACCCGGTCCGACAGATATAACTATGGCTACACCTTC	CASSTRSDRYNYGYTF
15	-	TRBV29-1	TRBJ2-7	-	TGCAGCGTTTTAGGGGGGAGGGCCGGATCCTACGAGCAGTACTTC	CSVLGGRAGSYEQYF
13	-	TRBV6-5	TRBJ2-1	-	TGTGCCAGCAGTACCACAGGGCTGGATGAGCAGTTCTTC	CASSTTGLDEQFF
18	-	TRBV7-9	TRBJ2-1	TRBD2	TGTGCCAGCAGCCCAAGGACTAGCGGGAGTTTAAGCATGAATGAGCAGTTCTTC	CASSPRTSGSLSMNEQFF
15	-	TRBV5-1	TRBJ2-7	TRBD1	TGCGCCAGCAGCTTGGAACCGGGACAGGGTTACGAGCAGTACTTC	CASSLEPGQGYEQYF
15	few	TRBV7-3	TRBJ2-3	-	TGTGCCAGCAGCTTAGTCCCTAAAAGCACAGATACGCAGTATTTT	CASSLVPKSTDTQYF
16	-	TRBV3-1/TRBV3-2	TRBJ2-3	-	TGTGCCAGCAGCCAAGATCTAGAATCTAGCACAGATACGCAGTATTTT	CASSQDLESSTDTQYF
13	-	TRBV5-6	TRBJ1-4	-	TGTGCCAGCAGCTTACCCTCGACGGGAAAACTGTTTTTT	CASSLPSTGKLFF
21	-	TRBV4-3	TRBJ2-3	TRBD2	TGCGCCAGCAGCCAAGCTCCTCCAGGCCCGATGACTAGCGCTAGCACAGATACGCAGTATTTT	CASSQAPPGPMTSASTDTQYF
15	-	TRBV4-3	TRBJ1-2	-	TGCGCCAGCAGCCAAGGCCGGGTCGAGCACTATGGCTACACCTTC	CASSQGRVEHYGYTF
16	-	TRBV4-2	TRBJ1-2	TRBD1	TGTGCCAGCAGCCAAGTAGGGCAGGGGGTTAACTATGGCTACACCTTC	CASSQVGQGVNYGYTF
14	-	TRBV6-7	TRBJ2-7	TRBD1	TGTGCCAGCAGTTACGGACAGGGGGCGAGGGAGCAGTACTTC	CASSYGQGAREQYF
12	-	TRBV7-2	TRBJ1-4	-	TGTGCCAGCAGCCAAGACAAGAGTAAACTGTTTTTT	CASSQDKSKLFF
14	once	TRBV24-1	TRBJ2-1	TRBD2	TGTGCCACCCCTCCAGCGGGAGGTCTCAATGAGCAGTTCTTC	CATPPAGGLNEQFF
14	-	TRBV9	TRBJ2-7	-	TGTGCCAGCAGCCCTCGTCCTGAGGGCTACGAGCAGTACTTC	CASSPRPEGYEQYF
15	-	TRBV6-2/TRBV6-3	TRBJ2-3	TRBD2	TGTGCCAGCAGTTTAGCGGGAGATAACACAGATACGCAGTATTTT	CASSLAGDNTDTQYF
16	-	TRBV3-1/TRBV3-2	TRBJ1-2	-	TGTGCCAGCAGCCAAGAGGGAAGGGGCCACCTGTATGGCTACACCTTC	CASSQEGRGHLYGYTF
15	-	TRBV5-6	TRBJ2-1	TRBD2	TGTGCCAGCAGCGGTGGACTAGCGGCCTACAATGAGCAGTTCTTC	CASSGGLAAYNEQFF
12	-	TRBV7-9	TRBJ2-7	-	TGTGCCAGCAGCTCTACAGCGGGCGAGCAGTACTTC	CASSSTAGEQYF
14	-	TRBV10-1	TRBJ1-1	TRBD1	TGCGCCAGCAGTGGGGGACAGCTAAGAGGTGAAGCTTTCTTT	CASSGGQLRGEAFF
16	-	TRBV14	TRBJ1-3	-	TGTGCCAGCAGCCAACTTATGGCAGGCTCTGGAAACACCATATATTTT	CASSQLMAGSGNTIYF
18	-	TRBV4-1	TRBJ2-4	TRBD2	TGCGCCAGCAGCTACGGACTAGCGGGGGAAATAGCCAAAAACATTCAGTACTTC	CASSYGLAGEIAKNIQYF
16	-	TRBV4-1	TRBJ2-7	-	TGCGCCAGCAGCCACCATGGAGACGGGAGCTCCTACGAGCAGTACTTC	CASSHHGDGSSYEQYF
17	-	TRBV4-3	TRBJ2-7	-	TGCGCCAGCAGCCTGCATTCATGGGTTGGAGGGGTCAACGAGCAGTACTTC	CASSLHSWVGGVNEQYF
14	-	TRBV3-1/TRBV3-2	TRBJ2-7	-	TGTGCCAACAGCTCTTCAGGGATTCTAGACGAGCAGTACTTC	CANSSSGILDEQYF
13	-	TRBV7-2	TRBJ2-7	TRBD1	TGTGCCAGCAGCTTAGCGGACAGGCGCGAGCAGTACTTC	CASSLADRREQYF
10	-	TRBV21-1	TRBJ1-4	-	TGTGCCAGCAGCAAAGGGGGCCGCCTCTTT	CASSKGGRLF
17	-	TRBV19	TRBJ2-1	TRBD2	TGTGCCAGTAGTATCAACCTTCGAGCGGGACCTACTAGTGAGCAGTTCTTC	CASSINLRAGPTSEQFF
17	-	TRBV28	TRBJ2-1	TRBD2	TGTGCCAGCAGTGACACGACTAGCGGGAGTTTAAAAGTTGAGCAGTTCTTC	CASSDTTSGSLKVEQFF
15	-	TRBV5-1	TRBJ1-2	-	TGCGCCAGCGGTCGACGGGTCGGTCTTTCCTATGGCTACACCTTC	CASGRRVGLSYGYTF
16	-	TRBV18	TRBJ2-7	-	TGTGCCAGCTCACCGAACAGGGTGTGGGCCCAATACGAGCAGTACTTC	CASSPNRVWAQYEQYF
16	-	TRBV11-1	TRBJ2-1	TRBD1	TGTGCCAGCAGCTTGGCCCTCGGGACAGGGAACAATGAGCAGTTCTTC	CASSLALGTGNNEQFF
16	-	TRBV5-6	TRBJ1-6	TRBD1	TGTGCCAGCAGCTTTTGGACAGGAGGGTTTAATTCACCCCTCCACTTT	CASSFWTGGFNSPLHF
14	many	TRBV25-1	TRBJ2-5	TRBD1	TGTGCCAGCAGTGAGACAGGGGGCGCGGAGACCCAGTACTTC	CASSETGGAETQYF
17	-	TRBV7-8	TRBJ2-5	TRBD2	TGTGCCAGCAGCCGAGCGACTAGCGGAAAGTACCAAGAGACCCAGTACTTC	CASSRATSGKYQETQYF
13	many	TRBV20-1	TRBJ2-7	TRBD2	TGCAGTGCTAGTCCGGGGGGCTCCTACGAGCAGTACTTC	CSASPGGSYEQYF
14	-	TRBV27	TRBJ2-1	-	TGTGCCAGCAGTTTAGGCGGCTCCTACAATGAGCAGTTCTTC	CASSLGGSYNEQFF
14	-	TRBV27	TRBJ1-2	-	TGTGCCAGCAGCAGAGCGGCAGGCCGCTATGGCTACACCTTC	CASSRAAGRYGYTF
14	-	TRBV5-1	TRBJ2-7	-	TGCGCCAGCAGCTTGGCCGCCGGAGATTACGAGCAGTACTTC	CASSLAAGDYEQYF
13	-	TRBV6-5	TRBJ2-2	TRBD1	TGTGCCAGCAGTCTCACAGGGGCCGGGGAGCTGTTTTTT	CASSLTGAGELFF
15	-	TRBV7-2	TRBJ2-7	TRBD1	TGTGCCAGCAGCTTAGCCCGGACAGGGAACTACGAGCAGTACTTC	CASSLARTGNYEQYF
14	-	TRBV2	TRBJ2-1	TRBD2	TGTGCCACCCCGACCGGGACTAGGGCCCGTGAGCAGTTCTTC	CATPTGTRAREQFF
17	-	TRBV3-1/TRBV3-2	TRBJ2-6	-	TGTGCCAGCAGCCAAGATAACCCGGGCTCTGGGGCCAACGTCCTGACTTTC	CASSQDNPGSGANVLTF
14	-	TRBV29-1	TRBJ1-2	TRBD1	TGCAGCGTCGCCCCGACAGGGCTAAACTATGGCTACACCTTC	CSVAPTGLNYGYTF
21	-	TRBV7-8	TRBJ2-4	TRBD2	TGTGCCAGCAGCTTCCTAGGCGCGGTAGCGGGAGGATCCTTTGACAAAAACATTCAGTACTTC	CASSFLGAVAGGSFDKNIQYF
13	-	TRBV18	TRBJ2-7	-	TGTGCCAGCTCACCAGGGCAGGTACAGGAGCAGTACTTC	CASSPGQVQEQYF
16	-	TRBV28	TRBJ2-2	TRBD1	TGTGCCAGCAGTTTATATGGGACAGGCCTCACCGGGGAGCTGTTTTTT	CASSLYGTGLTGELFF